The 18 T cell receptor beta chains below were found in one sample sequenced in a study of blood T cell repertoires in COVID-19. The assay was immunoSEQ multiplex PCR, and TCRdb's table has in-frame clones only and misses some. The table lists 150,000 to 200,000 clones, about 86% of them singletons. Sequencing was performed on peripheral blood. The receptor set was obtained from a woman aged 80 or older with acute or convalescent COVID-19.

This chain connects TRBV5-1 to TRBJ2-1; TRBD2 matches at 8 bases. There are 14 residues in the CDR3. Germline loops: CDR1 SGHRS, CDR2 YFSETQ. The trim removed 4 bases at V and 9 bases at J, leaving 9 bases unmatched. The CDR3 DNA reads as TGCGCCAGCAGCCTACCCGGGAGGGCTGTTGAGCAGTTCTTC. Its protein product is CASSLPGRAVEQFF.

The rearrangement joins TRBV10-3 to TRBJ1-2; 9 bases agree with TRBD1. The V segment lost 10 bases and the J segment 6 bases; nucleotides outside the gene matches: 9. Per the germline V gene, CDR1 is ENHRY and CDR2 is SYGVKD. The CDR3 is 13 residues long. The CDR3 is CARQKDRGDGYTF. The CDR3 bases are TGTGCCAGACAAAAGGACAGGGGTGATGGCTACACCTTC.

CDR3 in amino acids: CASSPSGGRLHF. For the CDR3, the DNA is TGTGCCAGCAGCCCTTCGGGGGGACGCCTCCACTTT. The rearrangement uses TRBV7-9 and TRBJ1-6, with D maybe TRBD1 (5 bases). The CDR3 sequence is 12 residues long. Trimming shortened V by 5 bases and J by 15 bases, and 14 bases separated the two germline ends. The germline CDR1 and CDR2 sequences are SEHNR and FQNEAQ (reference sequence).

V gene TRBV6-5 combines with J gene TRBJ1-6; 7 bases fit TRBD1. The CDR3 has 15 amino acids. Germline V gene sequence: CDR1 MNHEY, CDR2 SVGAGI. Trimming cost V 5 bases and J 11 bases; bases outside gene matches: 12. The CDR3 nucleotides are TGTGCCAGCAGTCCTCGGGACAGCCGGGGGACACCCCTCCACTTT. This encodes CASSPRDSRGTPLHF.

V usage is TRBV6-5 and J usage is TRBJ1-1; maybe TRBD1 (5 bases). Looked up from germline, CDR1 is MNHEY and CDR2 is SVGAGI. This CDR3 has 15 residues. The germline V and J ends were trimmed by 5 bases and 2 bases, with 15 bases remaining between them. The CDR3 DNA sequence: TGTGCCAGCAGTCATCCCTCGGGGGTTAACACTGAAGCTTTCTTT. Its protein is CASSHPSGVNTEAFF.

This CDR3 reads CASSQVGGDLYEQYF. Here the CDR3 DNA reads TGCGCCAGCAGCCAAGTCGGGGGGGACCTCTACGAGCAGTACTTC. The V and J genes are TRBV4-3 and TRBJ2-7; 8 nucleotides match TRBD2. With V trimmed by 1 base and J by 3 bases, 5 bases remained unmatched. The CDR3 loop spans 15 amino acids. Germline V gene lookup returns CDR1 LGHNA and CDR2 YSLEER.

This clone has only one observation. This chain uses TRBV9 with TRBJ2-1; 10 bases map to TRBD2. The CDR3 spans 15 residues. V lost 6 bases to trimming and J lost 8 bases; unmatched junction nucleotides: 11. The germline gives CDR1 SGDLS, CDR2 YYNGEE. CDR3 bases: TGTGCCAGCACCCTAAGCGGGGGGGCTAACCATGAGCAGTTCTTC. Translation gives CASTLSGGANHEQFF.

This chain connects TRBV27 to TRBJ2-1; possible D gene TRBD2, 6 bases. Germline CDR1 MNHEY, CDR2 SMNVEV (reference sequence). The V gene lost 1 base and the J gene lost 2 bases, with 15 bases spanning the gap. This CDR3 contains 17 residues. The DNA for the CDR3 is TGTGCCAGCAGTTTATACTCGCTAGCGCCTGCCTACAATGAGCAGTTCTTC. Its translation: CASSLYSLAPAYNEQFF.

The chain is built from TRBV23-1 and TRBJ1-6, with 10 bases fitting TRBD1. TRBV23-1 is flagged as an ORF with uncertain function. The CDR3 is 16 residues long. J gave up 8 bases and V 1 base, and 5 bases lay outside the gene matches. The CDR3 protein is CASSQYGGQGHSPLHF. CDR3 in DNA: TGCGCCAGCAGTCAATATGGGGGACAGGGGCATTCACCCCTCCACTTT.

The chain uses TRBV3-1 (or the pseudogene TRBV3-2) and TRBJ1-4; TRBD1 matches 9 bases. This CDR3 is 15 amino acids long. V lost 7 bases and J lost 11; bases outside the gene matches: 14. Germline V gene lookup returns CDR1 LGHDT and CDR2 YNNKEL (reference sequence). CDR3 protein: CASNNVGTGTAKLFF. CDR3 nucleotides: TGTGCCAGCAATAATGTCGGGACAGGGACGGCTAAACTGTTTTTT.

This chain links TRBV27 with TRBJ2-7; TRBD2 might be the D (6 bases). Per the germline V gene, CDR1 is MNHEY and CDR2 is SMNVEV (reference sequence). V was cut by 0 bases and J by 8 bases, with 17 bases left in between. The CDR3 length is 15 residues. CDR3 nucleotide sequence: TGTGCCAGCAGTTTATCTCTGGAGGGATCGACGAAGCAGTACTTC. Translating gives CASSLSLEGSTKQYF.

This chain joins TRBV2 and TRBJ1-1; tentatively, D is TRBD1 (6 bases). Germline V gene data show CDR1 as SNHLY and CDR2 as FYNNEI. Trimming pared 2 bases from V and 10 bases from J, leaving 14 bases between. This CDR3 has 13 residues. The CDR3 DNA follows: TGTGCCAGCAGTGAATCGATACAGGGTCGAGCTTTCTTT. This codes for CASSESIQGRAFF.

The rearrangement uses TRBV15 and TRBJ1-1, with TRBD1 as a possible D gene (5 bases). This CDR3 has 15 residues. The V end was cut by 5 bases, the J end by 6 bases, with 19 bases between. Germline V CDR1 and CDR2: LNHNV, YYDKDF (reference sequence). CDR3 nucleotide sequence: TGTGCCACCAGCTTCCAGGGCGCGGCAGCCGCTGAAGCTTTCTTT. Its protein product is CATSFQGAAAAEAFF.

CDR3 region: CASSQGIQGALKINEKLFF. In nucleotides, the CDR3 is TGCGCCAGCAGCCAAGGCATTCAGGGTGCCTTGAAGATTAATGAAAAACTGTTTTTT. The rearrangement uses TRBV4-1 and TRBJ1-4, with D tentatively TRBD1 (5 bases). The CDR3 is 19 residues long. Germline CDR1 MGHRA, CDR2 YSYEKL. Trimming left V 1 base short and J 4 bases short, with 22 bases between.

The chain couples TRBV25-1 to TRBJ1-6; no definite D call. Germline loops: CDR1 MGHDK, CDR2 SYGVNS. This CDR3 comprises 17 residues. The V end was cut by 2 bases, the J end by 0 bases, with 11 bases between. CDR3 loop: CASSEREVSSYNSPLHF. The CDR3 bases are TGTGCCAGCAGTGAAAGAGAGGTGAGCTCCTATAATTCACCCCTCCACTTT.

J is TRBJ1-2 and V is TRBV6-4, with D tentatively TRBD1 (6 bases). Trimming pared 0 bases from V and 2 bases from J, leaving 7 bases between. The germline V gene has CDR1 MRHNA and CDR2 SNTAGT. This CDR3 is 14 amino acids long. The CDR3 bases are TGTGCCAGCAGTGACTCTGGACAGAACTATGGCTACACCTTC. Translation gives CASSDSGQNYGYTF.

This chain links TRBV4-1 with TRBJ2-7; 14 positions match TRBD2. The junction had 6 bases not matched to a gene; V was cut back by 0 bases and J by 2 bases. The length of the CDR3 is 18 residues. The germline gives CDR1 MGHRA, CDR2 YSYEKL. The CDR3 sequence is CASSQERAGLAGAYEQYF. In DNA form, the CDR3 reads TGCGCCAGCAGCCAAGAAAGGGCGGGACTAGCGGGAGCCTACGAGCAGTACTTC.

V usage is TRBV14 and J usage is TRBJ2-7, with TRBD2 matching over 13 bases. Germline V gives CDR1 SGHDN, CDR2 FVKESK. Trimming removed 4 bases from V and 3 bases from J; junction bases left unmatched: 3. This CDR3 spans 15 amino acids. The CDR3 loop reads CASSPRTSGSYEQYF. CDR3 in DNA: TGTGCCAGCAGCCCCCGGACTAGCGGGAGCTACGAGCAGTACTTC.